The 8 T cell receptor beta chains given below trace back to one sample, sequenced in a study of blood T cells in healthy people across ages. A sample-barcoded 5' primer and a J-beta primer mix were used in a second PCR of about 7 to 12 cycles. TCRdb reprocessed the 5' RACE reads with MiXCR, giving one entry per CDR3 protein. Altogether hundreds of thousands of distinct CDR3 sequences are present, around 41% being singletons, with the ten largest covering around 30%. Source material: blood. The receptors were sampled from a man older than 75 in good health.

Only a few counts were recorded for this clonotype. The chain uses TRBV4-2 and TRBJ2-5, with D hard to call. CDR3 length equals 15 residues. Trimming removed 3 bases from V and 3 bases from J, with 14 bases in between. CDR1 and CDR2 from the germline V gene are LGHNA and YNFKEQ. The CDR3 sequence: CASSHPMAQEETQYF. As DNA, the CDR3 is TGTGCCAGCAGCCACCCTATGGCACAAGAAGAGACCCAGTACTTC.

The chain employs TRBV30 and TRBJ1-1; D is undetermined. CDR3 length: 12 amino acids. Germline CDR1 is GTSNPN and CDR2 is SVGIG (reference sequence). Trimming pared 2 bases from V and 5 bases from J, leaving 9 bases between. Written as DNA, the CDR3 is TGTGCCTGGAGTCCGAGGAGTACTGAAGCTTTCTTT. It yields the protein CAWSPRSTEAFF. Together with reference TRBV30 and TRBJ1-1, the CDR3 gives the full variable domain: SQTIHQWPATLVQPVGSPLSLECTVEGTSNPNLYWYRQAAGRGLQLLFYSVGIGQISSEVPQNLSASRPQDRQFILSSKKLLLSDSGFYLCAWSPRSTEAFFGQGTRLTVV.

The genes are TRBV12-3 or TRBV12-4 and TRBJ1-2; no clear D. This CDR3 has 14 amino acids. Trimming took 3 bases from V and 3 from J, leaving 11 bases between them. CDR3 amino acids: CASSFGVGYYGYTF. Here the CDR3 DNA reads TGTGCCAGCAGTTTTGGCGTAGGCTACTATGGCTACACCTTC.

This chain uses TRBV7-6 with TRBJ2-5, with 12 nucleotides matching TRBD2. The CDR3 runs 16 residues. V was clipped by 5 bases and J by 5 bases; unmatched bases: 9. The V gene's germline CDR1 is SGHVS and CDR2 FNYEAQ. The CDR3 sequence is CASSPRTSGVVETQYF. The CDR3 nucleotides read TGTGCCAGCAGCCCTCGGACTAGCGGGGTCGTGGAGACCCAGTACTTC.

A single count supports this clonotype. V gene TRBV7-2 combines with J gene TRBJ2-2; no reliable D call. This CDR3 is 14 amino acids long. Trimming cost V 2 bases and J 5 bases, with 9 bases left between them. The germline V gene encodes CDR1 SGHTA and CDR2 FQGNSA. The CDR3 coding sequence is TGTGCCAGCAGCTTACTCTTAGGGACCGGGGAGCTGTTTTTT. It codes for CASSLLLGTGELFF.

This clonotype has just a few counts. The chain couples TRBV14 to TRBJ1-2; no clear D gene. This CDR3 comprises 15 residues. The germline V gene encodes CDR1 SGHDN and CDR2 FVKESK. The V end lost 5 bases, the J end lost 4 bases, and 17 bases lay between the germline ends. CDR3 DNA: TGTGCCAGCAGCGATACACCGGGATTGGGCTATGGCTACACCTTC. Translated, it gives CASSDTPGLGYGYTF.

In this sample, this clonotype turned up many times. This sequence joins TRBV7-2 and TRBJ2-7; 7 bases are shared with TRBD2. Unmatched junction bases numbered 4, after V lost 1 base and J lost 4 bases. Germline-derived CDR1 and CDR2 are SGHTA and FQGNSA. This CDR3 has 14 amino acids. CDR3 sequence (DNA): TGTGCCAGCAGCTTAGGGTCTAGCGGATACGAGCAGTACTTC. This codes for CASSLGSSGYEQYF.

V is TRBV4-2 and J is TRBJ2-4; D is undetermined. Germline CDR1 is LGHNA and CDR2 is YNFKEQ. CDR3 length: 16 residues. The V gene lost 0 bases and the J gene lost 0 bases, with 9 bases spanning the gap. CDR3 amino acids: CASSQEALLAKNIQYF. CDR3 in DNA: TGTGCCAGCAGCCAAGAGGCCTTGCTAGCCAAAAACATTCAGTACTTC.